Below are 28 T cell receptor beta chains sequenced from a single sample in a study of blood T cell repertoires in COVID-19. This table comes from immunoSEQ multiplex PCR, and its TCRdb copy is limited to in-frame clones, with some not included. The sample contains 95,000 to 150,000 clones, around four fifths of which appear only once. The sequenced material came from peripheral blood. The receptor set was obtained from a man at least 80 years old with active or convalescent COVID-19.

The chain is built from TRBV10-3 and TRBJ1-5; TRBD1 matches 8 bases. There are 15 residues in the CDR3. After removal of 3 bases from V and 4 bases from J, the junction contained 5 bases not matched to a gene. Germline-derived CDR1 and CDR2 are ENHRY and SYGVKD. The CDR3 loop reads CAISDHGQGNQPQHF. The CDR3, as DNA: TGTGCCATCAGTGACCATGGACAGGGTAATCAGCCCCAGCATTTT.

The gene calls are TRBV30 and TRBJ1-4, with TRBD1 as a possible D gene (6 bases). Trimming removed 1 base at V and 0 bases at J, with 18 bases between. The CDR3 runs 18 residues. Looked up from germline, CDR1 is GTSNPN and CDR2 is SVGIG (reference sequence). DNA of the CDR3: TGTGCCTGGAGTGGGGGGCGCCTGGGGCTTGCAACTAATGAAAAACTGTTTTTT. Its protein product is CAWSGGRLGLATNEKLFF.

The V call is TRBV19, the J call TRBJ1-2; D perhaps matches TRBD1 (6 bases). V gave up 4 bases and J gave up 4 bases, with 13 bases separating them. CDR3 length: 14 amino acids. Germline V gives CDR1 LNHDA, CDR2 SQIVND (reference sequence). The CDR3 loop is CASSSQGWSYGYTF. The CDR3 nucleotides are TGTGCCAGTAGTAGTCAGGGGTGGAGCTATGGCTACACCTTC.

The V call is TRBV5-1, the J call TRBJ1-1, with 9 bases lining up with TRBD1. Germline assignment: CDR1 SGHRS and CDR2 YFSETQ. With V trimmed by 4 bases and J by 4 bases, 5 bases remained unmatched. The CDR3 is made up of 14 amino acids. This CDR3 reads CASSAKTGGTEAFF. The CDR3 nucleotides read TGCGCCAGCAGCGCCAAGACAGGGGGCACTGAAGCTTTCTTT.

This chain connects TRBV5-4 to TRBJ2-1, with 9 bases lining up with TRBD2. The CDR3 runs 14 residues. Germline V gene lookup returns CDR1 SGHNT and CDR2 YYREEE (reference sequence). V lost 4 bases and J lost 10; bases outside the gene matches: 9. The CDR3 DNA follows: TGTGCCAGCAGCCCGGGTGGCGGGGGGGTGGAGCAGTTCTTC. It yields the protein CASSPGGGGVEQFF.

This chain links TRBV2 with TRBJ2-1; 9 bases match TRBD1. The CDR3 sequence is 16 residues long. V was pared by 2 bases and J by 2 bases, with 4 bases of the junction left unmatched. Germline V gives CDR1 SNHLY, CDR2 FYNNEI. CDR3 region: CASSESRDRAYNEQFF. The CDR3 DNA reads TGTGCCAGCAGTGAATCCCGGGACAGGGCCTACAATGAGCAGTTCTTC.

A word on this clone: One junction end disagrees with the germline gene, perhaps due to a read error. V is TRBV6-5 and J is TRBJ1-2; 8 bases agree with TRBD1. The CDR3 contains 12 residues. Germline assignment: CDR1 MNHEY and CDR2 SVGAGI. The CDR3 region has the DNA TGTGCCAGCACTCAGGGGGCTGGCGGCTGCACCTTC. Protein product: CASTQGAGGCTF.

The rearrangement joins TRBV28 to TRBJ1-1; D not certain. This CDR3 spans 15 amino acids. The V gene's germline CDR1 is MDHEN and CDR2 SYDVKM. V was shortened by 4 bases and J by 4 bases, with 16 bases between the two germline ends. For the CDR3, the DNA is TGTGCCAGCAGTTCCGAGGGAGGGAGGGCCACTGAAGCTTTCTTT. It specifies CASSSEGGRATEAFF.

This clone was seen more than once but under ten times. The chain joins TRBV6-5 to TRBJ2-2; 7 nucleotides line up with TRBD1. Germline V CDR1 and CDR2: MNHEY, SVGAGI. The junction had 7 bases not matched to a gene; V was cut back by 6 bases and J by 6 bases. The CDR3 consists of 14 residues. CDR3 nucleotides: TGTGCCAGCAGCGGCCCTAGGGGGCCCGGGGAGCTGTTTTTT. Its protein is CASSGPRGPGELFF.

The chain carries TRBV9 and TRBJ2-1; no definite D call. Germline V CDR1 and CDR2: SGDLS, YYNGEE. Trimming stripped 4 bases from V and 0 bases from J, with 8 bases between. The CDR3 sequence is 14 residues long. CDR3 residues: CASSPVSSYNEQFF. DNA for the CDR3: TGTGCCAGCAGCCCCGTGAGCTCCTACAATGAGCAGTTCTTC.

This clone appeared once. The chain has TRBV5-1 and TRBJ2-7, with 11 bases that match TRBD2. The CDR3 runs 16 residues. The germline V gene has CDR1 SGHRS and CDR2 YFSETQ. V was clipped by 2 bases and J by 4 bases; unmatched bases: 8. CDR3 sequence (DNA): TGCGCCAGCAGCTTCCAACTAGCGGGGGACGAATACGAGCAGTACTTC. Protein product: CASSFQLAGDEYEQYF.

The V call is TRBV7-3, the J call TRBJ2-1; 10 bases fit TRBD2. The CDR3 loop spans 16 amino acids. The junction had 4 bases not matched to a gene; V was cut back by 1 base and J by 4 bases. Germline V gives CDR1 SGHTA, CDR2 FQGTGA. For the CDR3, the DNA is TGTGCCAGCAGCTTAAACTTAGCGGGGGGATACAATGAGCAGTTCTTC. Its protein product is CASSLNLAGGYNEQFF.

The chain recombines TRBV5-4 with TRBJ2-2; maybe TRBD2 (5 bases). V was shortened by 4 bases and J by 1 base, with 5 bases between the two germline ends. CDR1 is SGHNT and CDR2 is YYREEE in the germline V gene (reference sequence). CDR3 size: 13 residues. The CDR3 region has the DNA TGTGCCAGCAGCCGGGGGAACACCGGGGAGCTGTTTTTT. Amino acid sequence: CASSRGNTGELFF.

J is TRBJ1-3 and V is TRBV30, with TRBD1 identical over 8 bases. The germline V gene encodes CDR1 GTSNPN and CDR2 SVGIG (reference sequence). This CDR3 comprises 12 residues. J was trimmed by 7 bases and V by 5 bases; bases with no gene match: 4. The CDR3 reads CAWATGVNTIYF. The CDR3 DNA follows: TGTGCCTGGGCGACAGGGGTGAACACCATATATTTT.

As to this clone: At one end, the junction sequence differs from germline, possibly due to a read error. The chain uses TRBV20-1 and TRBJ2-1; D unresolved. Per germline, CDR1 DFQATT and CDR2 SNEGSKA (reference sequence). The CDR3 length is 11 residues. CDR3 DNA: TGCAGTGCTAGTAAAACTGGAGAGCCGTTCTTC. This translates into CSASKTGEPFF.

The chain is built from TRBV6-2 or TRBV6-3 and TRBJ1-2; TRBD1 matches at 7 bases. V was clipped by 6 bases and J by 2 bases; unmatched bases: 12. Germline V lookup: CDR1 MNHEY, CDR2 SVGEGT. The CDR3 has 16 amino acids. This CDR3 is CASSETGTADNYGYTF. CDR3 in DNA: TGTGCCAGCAGCGAGACCGGGACAGCTGACAACTATGGCTACACCTTC.

The rearrangement joins TRBV7-3 to TRBJ2-1; weak D call: TRBD1 (5 bases). The ends were cut back, 5 bases at V and 8 bases at J, with 19 bases in the middle. Germline loops: CDR1 SGHTA, CDR2 FQGTGA. The CDR3 covers 15 residues. The CDR3 loop is CASSTGWGPLDEQFF. Written as DNA, the CDR3 is TGTGCCAGCAGCACTGGTTGGGGCCCCTTGGATGAGCAGTTCTTC.

V usage is TRBV11-2 and J usage is TRBJ2-7; TRBD1 might be the D (7 bases). Germline CDR1 SGHAT, CDR2 FQNNGV. V was clipped by 4 bases and J by 7 bases, with 23 bases between them. This CDR3 has 16 residues. In DNA, the CDR3 is TGTGCCAGCAGCTGGGGGGACAGTGCCTACCTGCGTGAGCAGTACTTC. Its protein product is CASSWGDSAYLREQYF.

The V and J genes are TRBV5-1 and TRBJ2-7; 11 nucleotides agree with TRBD2. The CDR3 extends over 15 amino acids. Germline loops: CDR1 SGHRS, CDR2 YFSETQ. With V trimmed by 3 bases and J by 3 bases, 5 bases remained unmatched. The CDR3, as DNA: TGCGCCAGCAGCTCTAGCGGGGGGACCATCTACGAGCAGTACTTC. Amino acids: CASSSSGGTIYEQYF.

The chain links TRBV9 to TRBJ2-1; 7 positions agree with TRBD1. The trim removed 3 bases at V and 3 bases at J, leaving 6 bases unmatched. The CDR3 is 15 residues long. Germline V gene data show CDR1 as SGDLS and CDR2 as YYNGEE. As DNA, the CDR3 is TGTGCCAGCAGCGCTCGGACAGGAATCTACAATGAGCAGTTCTTC. Its translation is CASSARTGIYNEQFF.

This clone was recorded at least ten times. The gene calls are TRBV6-5 and TRBJ1-1, with no clear D. V dropped 7 bases and J dropped 6 bases, with 9 bases sitting between them. This CDR3 comprises 11 residues. Germline-derived CDR1 and CDR2 are MNHEY and SVGAGI. In DNA form, the CDR3 reads TGTGCCAGCATTCGTTCCCCTGAAGCTTTCTTT. Its translation is CASIRSPEAFF.

The V and J genes are TRBV9 and TRBJ1-4; D uncertain. This CDR3 region has 14 residues. The V gene lost 7 bases and the J gene lost 2 bases, with 12 bases spanning the gap. Germline CDR1 is SGDLS and CDR2 is YYNGEE. CDR3 amino acids: CASSLPGTNEKLFF. Here the CDR3 DNA reads TGTGCCAGCTCGCTCCCGGGGACTAATGAAAAACTGTTTTTT. Full variable domain (rest looked up from reference TRBV9 and TRBJ1-4): DSGVTQTPKHLITATGQRVTLRCSPRSGDLSVYWYQQSLDQGLQFLIQYYNGEERAKGNILERFSAQQFPDLHSELNLSSLELGDSALYFCASSLPGTNEKLFFGSGTQLSVL.

The chain uses TRBV29-1 and TRBJ2-3; D is ambiguous. Trimming left V 4 bases short and J 0 bases short, with 11 bases between. The CDR3 contains 14 residues. CDR1 is SQVTM and CDR2 is ANQGSEA in the germline V gene. The DNA for the CDR3 is TGCAGCGTTGGCAGGTTCGCTAGCACAGATACGCAGTATTTT. Translated: CSVGRFASTDTQYF.

This clone was seen only a few times. The rearrangement links TRBV12-3 or TRBV12-4 to TRBJ1-1; 7 nucleotides align to TRBD1. V trimming: 8 bases; J trimming: 1 base; junction bases outside the gene matches: 4. The CDR3 is 13 amino acids. The CDR3: CASEGQPNTEAFF. The CDR3 DNA follows: TGTGCCAGCGAGGGACAGCCGAACACTGAAGCTTTCTTT.

The chain uses TRBV5-4 and TRBJ1-2; D is perhaps TRBD1 (5 bases). The CDR3 covers 16 residues. The V end lost 0 bases, the J end lost 0 bases, and 12 bases lay between the germline ends. CDR1 and CDR2 from the germline V gene are SGHNT and YYREEE (reference sequence). Written as DNA, the CDR3 is TGTGCCAGCAGCTTGGCGCAGGGCTTAGCTAACTATGGCTACACCTTC. This sequence encodes CASSLAQGLANYGYTF.

The chain has TRBV27 and TRBJ1-6, with 10 bases identical to TRBD1. Per the germline V gene, CDR1 is MNHEY and CDR2 is SMNVEV (reference sequence). Unmatched junction bases numbered 7, after V lost 4 bases and J lost 7 bases. The CDR3 spans 16 residues. CDR3 sequence (DNA): TGTGCCAGCAGTTCCCGGGACAGGGGACCAAATTCACCCCTCCACTTT. Protein: CASSSRDRGPNSPLHF.

This rearrangement joins TRBV19 to TRBJ1-5; D possibly corresponds to TRBD1 (5 bases). The CDR3 spans 15 residues. Trimming took 7 bases from V and 0 from J, leaving 13 bases between them. From germline, CDR1 is LNHDA and CDR2 SQIVND (reference sequence). For the CDR3, the DNA is TGTGCCAGTACTAAAGGACACAGTAGCAATCAGCCCCAGCATTTT. It encodes CASTKGHSSNQPQHF.

In DNA, the CDR3 is TGTGCTAGTGGTTTGGTCCCGGTCTCCTACGAGCAGTACTTC. It encodes CASGLVPVSYEQYF. The V and J genes are TRBV12-5 and TRBJ2-7; D remains unclear. Germline V gives CDR1 LGHNT, CDR2 FRNRAP. Trimming stripped 0 bases from V and 0 bases from J, with 6 bases between. The CDR3 is 14 amino acids.